The 17 T cell receptor beta chains listed next were all sequenced from one sample in a study of T-cell memory formation after mild COVID-19. MiXCR, run by TCRdb on the 5' RACE reads, gives a single entry per CDR3 protein. There are about 400,000 distinct CDR3 sequences in the sample; under 25% occur only once, and over 10% lies in the top ten. The specimen sequenced was PBMCs or a T cell subset sorted from them (not recorded which). Receptors originate from an adult woman who had mild COVID-19 (a few samples of this study predate the infection). Cell type and time point are not known.

The genes are TRBV4-1 and TRBJ1-3; unclear D gene. There are 15 residues in the CDR3. With 1 base removed from V and 5 bases from J, the gap between germline ends came to 12 bases. In germline, CDR1 is MGHRA, CDR2 YSYEKL. The CDR3 DNA reads TGCGCCAGCAGCCAAGGCCCGGGAACCAGAAACACCATATATTTT. It specifies CASSQGPGTRNTIYF.

This clonotype turned up a few times. The chain joins TRBV4-1 to TRBJ1-1, with 9 bases that match TRBD1. Germline loops: CDR1 MGHRA, CDR2 YSYEKL. The V and J ends lost 0 bases and 5 bases, in that order; junction bases with no gene match: 7. This CDR3 is built from 16 residues. CDR3 residues: CASSQDRQGVGTEAFF. DNA for the CDR3: TGCGCCAGCAGCCAAGATAGACAGGGGGTGGGTACTGAAGCTTTCTTT.

A few counts support this clonotype. The chain employs TRBV5-1 and TRBJ2-5, with TRBD1 matching over 12 bases. The J segment lost 5 bases and the V segment lost 2 bases, leaving 7 bases of the junction unmatched. CDR3 length equals 16 residues. Germline V gene sequence: CDR1 SGHRS, CDR2 YFSETQ. The DNA for the CDR3 is TGCGCCAGCAGCTTTGGGACAGGGGGCAATTTCGAGACCCAGTACTTC. Protein: CASSFGTGGNFETQYF.

The chain combines TRBV7-3 with TRBJ2-6; D gene unclear. This CDR3 comprises 15 residues. Germline V gene lookup returns CDR1 SGHTA and CDR2 FQGTGA. The V gene lost 6 bases and the J gene lost 0 bases, with 9 bases spanning the gap. CDR3 residues: CASRPTSSGANVLTF. The CDR3 coding sequence is TGTGCCAGCAGACCGACTTCCTCTGGGGCCAACGTCCTGACTTTC.

Only a few counts were recorded for this clonotype. V is TRBV24-1 and J is TRBJ2-1, with 10 bases aligning to TRBD1. Germline lookup yields CDR1 KGHDR and CDR2 SFDVKD. The length of the CDR3 is 14 residues. J gave up 8 bases and V 3 bases, and 3 bases lay outside the gene matches. The CDR3: CATSDDRGPDEQFF. CDR3 bases: TGTGCCACCAGTGATGACAGGGGGCCTGATGAGCAGTTCTTC.

The V call is TRBV2, the J call TRBJ2-1; TRBD2 agrees at 7 bases. CDR1 is SNHLY, CDR2 FYNNEI, per germline. The CDR3 runs to 13 residues. Unmatched junction bases numbered 4, after V lost 4 bases and J lost 7 bases. The CDR3 sequence: CASSGLARNEQFF. Written as DNA, the CDR3 is TGTGCCAGCAGTGGACTAGCTCGAAATGAGCAGTTCTTC.

This clonotype appeared a few times. The chain links TRBV11-2 to TRBJ1-1; possible D gene TRBD1, 6 bases. Per germline, CDR1 SGHAT and CDR2 FQNNGV. Trimming pared 4 bases from V and 3 bases from J, leaving 12 bases between. The CDR3 runs 14 residues. As DNA, the CDR3 is TGTGCCAGCAGCTCCGGACAGCGATACACTGAAGCTTTCTTT. Its protein is CASSSGQRYTEAFF.

V and J are TRBV4-3 and TRBJ2-3; D unresolved. The CDR3 runs 13 residues. The germline gives CDR1 LGHNA, CDR2 YSLEER. V was clipped by 3 bases and J by 6 bases, with 10 bases between them. The CDR3 coding sequence is TGCGCCAGCAGCCAGCCTGGGTGGGATACGCAGTATTTT. Amino acid sequence: CASSQPGWDTQYF.

V gene TRBV12-3 or TRBV12-4 combines with J gene TRBJ2-3; TRBD1 might be the D (5 bases). The CDR3 length is 13 residues. The V gene lost 10 bases and the J gene lost 2 bases, with 13 bases spanning the gap. The CDR3 spells CANAQGLTDTQYF. CDR3 coding DNA: TGTGCCAACGCCCAGGGCCTCACAGATACGCAGTATTTT.

The CDR3 nucleotides are TGTGCCAGCAGCTTACCTGGGGGGGGCCCCGTGTGGAGGGGATCCTACGAGCAGTACTTC. It yields the protein CASSLPGGGPVWRGSYEQYF. This chain uses TRBV7-9 with TRBJ2-7, with TRBD2 as a possible D gene (7 bases). V lost 2 bases and J lost 1, with 27 bases in between. Germline V gene lookup returns CDR1 SEHNR and CDR2 FQNEAQ (reference sequence). There are 20 residues in the CDR3.

Ten or more counts support this clonotype. The J gene is TRBJ2-3, the V gene TRBV18; D unclear. The CDR3 has 13 amino acids. Trimming took off 3 bases at V and 0 bases at J, with 4 bases between the two ends. Germline V lookup: CDR1 KGHSH, CDR2 LQKENI. CDR3 residues: CASSPESTDTQYF. As DNA, the CDR3 is TGTGCCAGCTCACCTGAAAGCACAGATACGCAGTATTTT. Complete variable domain (other parts from reference TRBV18 and TRBJ2-3): NAGVMQNPRHLVRRRGQEARLRCSPMKGHSHVYWYRQLPEEGLKFMVYLQKENIIDESGMPKERFSAEFPKEGPSILRIQQVVRGDSAAYFCASSPESTDTQYFGPGTRLTVL.

The J gene is TRBJ2-1, the V gene TRBV7-2; D remains ambiguous. Germline V gives CDR1 SGHTA, CDR2 FQGNSA. This CDR3 has 14 residues. V lost 0 bases and J lost 9, with 12 bases in between. Written as DNA, the CDR3 is TGTGCCAGCAGCTTAGCCGCCCTGGCGTTTGAGCAGTTCTTC. It codes for CASSLAALAFEQFF.

The chain joins TRBV5-4 to TRBJ1-6, with a possible D match to TRBD1 (6 bases). V dropped 4 bases and J dropped 6 bases, with 14 bases sitting between them. The germline V gene has CDR1 SGHNT and CDR2 YYREEE (reference sequence). The length of the CDR3 is 15 residues. The CDR3 protein is CASSTAWGPNSPLHF. DNA for the CDR3: TGTGCCAGCAGCACCGCTTGGGGGCCTAATTCACCCCTCCACTTT.

The chain couples TRBV6-5 to TRBJ2-1, with 8 bases fitting TRBD1. The germline V gene encodes CDR1 MNHEY and CDR2 SVGAGI. V was clipped by 2 bases and J by 8 bases; unmatched bases: 5. The CDR3 is made up of 14 amino acids. CDR3 sequence reads: CASSYRTGLDEQFF. CDR3 sequence (DNA): TGTGCCAGCAGTTACAGGACAGGGCTGGATGAGCAGTTCTTC.

This chain joins TRBV5-1 and TRBJ1-6, with 7 positions matching TRBD1. V was pared by 4 bases and J by 7 bases, with 8 bases of the junction left unmatched. Germline V CDR1 and CDR2: SGHRS, YFSETQ. The CDR3 totals 15 residues. This CDR3 is CASSILTGLNSPLHF. In DNA, the CDR3 is TGCGCCAGCAGCATCCTGACAGGGCTCAATTCACCCCTCCACTTT.

This clonotype has a handful of counts. The chain combines TRBV11-2 with TRBJ1-2; the match to TRBD1 covers 7 bases. The CDR3 spans 14 residues. The germline V gene has CDR1 SGHAT and CDR2 FQNNGV. V was pared by 1 base and J by 6 bases, with 5 bases of the junction left unmatched. Written as DNA, the CDR3 is TGTGCCAGCAGCTTAGTAGACAGGGTCGATGGCTACACCTTC. Amino acids: CASSLVDRVDGYTF. Variable domain in full (rest from reference TRBV11-2 and TRBJ1-2): EAGVAQSPRYKIIEKRQSVAFWCNPISGHATLYWYQQILGQGPKLLIQFQNNGVVDDSQLPKDRFSAERLKGVDSTLKIQPAKLEDSAVYLCASSLVDRVDGYTFGSGTRLTVV.

The CDR3 DNA reads as TGTGCCAGCAGCCAAGAATCCAGCCACGCCTACGAGCAGTACTTC. Translation: CASSQESSHAYEQYF. The chain links TRBV3-1 to TRBJ2-7; D is unclear. Germline loops: CDR1 LGHDT, CDR2 YNNKEL (reference sequence). This CDR3 region has 15 residues. The V gene lost 0 bases and the J gene lost 2 bases, with 11 bases spanning the gap.